These 28 T cell receptor beta chains were sequenced from one sample in a study of cytomegalovirus exposure and HLA in healthy donors. The PCR had 60 Vbeta and 13 Jbeta primers. TCRdb keeps only in-frame clones here, not all; method: immunoSEQ multiplex PCR. The table lists over 200,000 clones, about three quarters of them singletons. The sample consisted of PBMCs. The receptors were gathered from a male donor in good health and CMV-seronegative.

The chain uses TRBV6-6 and TRBJ2-3; possibly TRBD1 for D (6 bases). CDR1 is MNHNY, CDR2 SVGAGI, per germline (reference sequence). Trimming removed 5 bases at V and 0 bases at J, with 12 bases between. The CDR3 is made up of 15 amino acids. As DNA, the CDR3 is TGTGCCAGCAGTCACTTGGACAGAAGCACAGATACGCAGTATTTT. Residues: CASSHLDRSTDTQYF.

The chain links TRBV27 to TRBJ1-5; the D gene is possibly TRBD1 (5 bases). V was pared by 6 bases and J by 1 base, with 10 bases between. Germline CDR1 MNHEY, CDR2 SMNVEV (reference sequence). CDR3 length: 14 residues. Here the CDR3 DNA reads TGTGCCAGCAGGCGGGGGGAGAGCAATCAGCCCCAGCATTTT. Translation gives CASRRGESNQPQHF.

The chain is built from TRBV28 and TRBJ2-7; D remains unclear. The germline V gene encodes CDR1 MDHEN and CDR2 SYDVKM. V lost 6 bases to trimming and J lost 0 bases, with 15 bases between them. There are 15 residues in the CDR3. The CDR3 DNA follows: TGTGCCAGCAGCCTCACCCAAGCGCCCTCCTACGAGCAGTACTTC. The encoded protein is CASSLTQAPSYEQYF.

V gene TRBV10-3 combines with J gene TRBJ1-3, with 7 bases aligning to TRBD1. J lost 2 bases, V lost 8 bases, and 3 bases had no gene match. The CDR3 totals 13 residues. CDR1 and CDR2 from the germline V gene are ENHRY and SYGVKD. In DNA form, the CDR3 reads TGTGCCATCCCTGACAGGGCTGGAAACACCATATATTTT. It yields the protein CAIPDRAGNTIYF.

The gene calls are TRBV4-1 and TRBJ1-3; 8 nucleotides align to TRBD1. V gave up 1 base and J gave up 0 bases; unmatched junction bases: 2. Germline values: CDR1 MGHRA, CDR2 YSYEKL. CDR3 length: 16 amino acids. The CDR3 region is CASSQGTGNSGNTIYF. The CDR3 DNA follows: TGCGCCAGCAGCCAAGGGACAGGGAACTCTGGAAACACCATATATTTT.

The J gene is TRBJ1-1, the V gene TRBV7-9; 9 bases are a match to TRBD1. From germline, CDR1 is SEHNR and CDR2 FQNEAQ (reference sequence). Trimming at V came to 4 bases and at J to 1 base, leaving 10 bases not matched to a gene. The CDR3 extends over 17 amino acids. The CDR3 loop reads CASSYKYRGPPNTEAFF. CDR3 nucleotides: TGTGCCAGCAGCTATAAATACAGGGGGCCGCCGAACACTGAAGCTTTCTTT.

The chain carries TRBV9 and TRBJ2-7; TRBD1 is a possible D gene (6 bases). The CDR3 sequence is 15 residues long. Trimming cost V 0 bases and J 3 bases, with 13 bases left between them. Germline CDR1 reads SGDLS; CDR2 reads YYNGEE. CDR3: CASSVETGSNYEQYF. DNA of the CDR3: TGTGCCAGCAGCGTAGAAACAGGGTCGAACTACGAGCAGTACTTC.

V is TRBV2 and J is TRBJ2-7, with TRBD1 matching 7 bases. The CDR3 contains 17 residues. J was trimmed by 4 bases and V by 7 bases; bases with no gene match: 19. Per the germline V gene, CDR1 is SNHLY and CDR2 is FYNNEI. This chain's CDR3 is CASMAGEGGREGYEQYF. CDR3 in DNA: TGTGCCAGCATGGCCGGGGAAGGGGGCCGTGAGGGGTACGAGCAGTACTTC.

This sequence joins TRBV5-1 and TRBJ2-1; 11 bases are a match to TRBD2. The CDR3 length is 16 residues. V trimming: 3 bases; J trimming: 1 base; junction bases outside the gene matches: 3. Looked up from germline, CDR1 is SGHRS and CDR2 is YFSETQ. The CDR3 loop is CASSSGLAGSYNEQFF. As DNA, the CDR3 is TGCGCCAGCAGCTCAGGACTAGCGGGTTCCTACAATGAGCAGTTCTTC.

This clone was detected a few times. The gene calls are TRBV5-6 and TRBJ2-5; 8 positions match TRBD2. V gave up 2 bases and J gave up 4 bases; unmatched junction bases: 7. The germline V gene has CDR1 SGHDT and CDR2 YYEEEE. This CDR3 has 15 amino acids. The CDR3 loop is CASSLAGAPPETQYF. The CDR3 DNA is TGTGCCAGCAGCTTAGCGGGGGCCCCCCCAGAGACCCAGTACTTC.

The rearrangement joins TRBV19 to TRBJ1-1; D might be TRBD1 (5 bases). Germline-derived CDR1 and CDR2 are LNHDA and SQIVND (reference sequence). V was cut by 2 bases and J by 2 bases, with 12 bases left in between. The CDR3 length is 15 residues. DNA of the CDR3: TGTGCCAGTAGTATATTGTGGGGGGACAACACTGAAGCTTTCTTT. Translating it yields CASSILWGDNTEAFF.

V and J are TRBV7-8 and TRBJ2-1; no definite D call. Trimming left V 5 bases short and J 0 bases short, with 14 bases between. The V gene's germline CDR1 is SGHVS and CDR2 FQNEAQ. The CDR3 sequence is 16 residues long. For the CDR3, the DNA is TGTGCCAGCAGCCCCAATGAGGTAAGCTCCTACAATGAGCAGTTCTTC. Its protein is CASSPNEVSSYNEQFF.

This chain uses TRBV7-8 with TRBJ2-1; D may be TRBD1 (6 bases). CDR1 is SGHVS and CDR2 is FQNEAQ in the germline V gene. V was shortened by 5 bases and J by 9 bases, with 11 bases between the two germline ends. The CDR3 is 12 amino acids. The CDR3 loop reads CASSPLGGEQFF. As DNA, the CDR3 is TGTGCCAGCAGCCCCCTAGGGGGTGAGCAGTTCTTC.

This clone has only a few counts. This chain joins TRBV5-6 and TRBJ2-7; 9 bases map to TRBD1. The V gene end was trimmed by 0 bases and the J gene end by 0 bases; junction bases not matched to a gene: 7. CDR1 is SGHDT, CDR2 YYEEEE, per germline. This CDR3 is 17 amino acids long. The CDR3 coding sequence is TGTGCCAGCAGCTTGGGGGGACAGGGTTTTAGCTCCTACGAGCAGTACTTC. This translates into CASSLGGQGFSSYEQYF.

This chain uses TRBV29-1 with TRBJ1-2, with D uncertain. The V end lost 4 bases, the J end lost 5 bases, and 17 bases lay between the germline ends. The germline CDR1 and CDR2 sequences are SQVTM and ANQGSEA. The CDR3 is made up of 14 amino acids. Here the CDR3 reads CSVGRSSRSYGYTF. CDR3 nucleotide sequence: TGCAGCGTTGGACGGAGTAGTCGGTCTTATGGCTACACCTTC.

This clone turned up a few times. The chain employs TRBV7-2 and TRBJ2-7; no reliable D call. The CDR3 has 11 residues. The V end lost 4 bases, the J end lost 6 bases, and 7 bases lay between the germline ends. Germline V lookup: CDR1 SGHTA, CDR2 FQGNSA. The CDR3 loop reads CASSSRGEQYF. In nucleotides, the CDR3 is TGTGCCAGCAGCTCCCGAGGCGAGCAGTACTTC. Looking up the rest from reference TRBV7-2 and TRBJ2-7 gives the full variable domain: GAGVSQSPSNKVTEKGKDVELRCDPISGHTALYWYRQSLGQGLEFLIYFQGNSAPDKSGLPSDRFSAERTGGSVSTLTIQRTQQEDSAVYLCASSSRGEQYFGPGTRLTVT.

This clone has a handful of counts. The chain uses TRBV18 and TRBJ1-2, with no clear D. The ends were cut back, 2 bases at V and 4 bases at J, with 8 bases in the middle. From germline, CDR1 is KGHSH and CDR2 LQKENI. The CDR3 runs to 13 residues. The CDR3 is CASSPKETYGYTF. In DNA, the CDR3 is TGTGCCAGCTCACCAAAGGAGACCTATGGCTACACCTTC.

The rearrangement uses TRBV6-5 and TRBJ2-3, with 8 bases identical to TRBD2. Germline V gives CDR1 MNHEY, CDR2 SVGAGI. The CDR3 extends over 16 amino acids. The ends lost 4 bases at V and 0 bases at J; junction bases unmatched: 6. This CDR3 reads CASSSTSGYSTDTQYF. CDR3 sequence (DNA): TGTGCCAGCAGTTCCACTAGCGGATATAGCACAGATACGCAGTATTTT.

The chain recombines TRBV6-5 with TRBJ2-3, with a tentative D call TRBD2 (5 bases). Per the germline V gene, CDR1 is MNHEY and CDR2 is SVGAGI. The CDR3 is 11 amino acids. V lost 10 bases and J lost 2, with 7 bases in between. This chain's CDR3 is CATGNTDTQYF. DNA of the CDR3: TGTGCCACGGGGAACACAGATACGCAGTATTTT.

This chain joins TRBV7-2 and TRBJ2-5; 8 bases fit TRBD1. Germline V gene data show CDR1 as SGHTA and CDR2 as FQGNSA. The trim removed 4 bases at V and 1 base at J, leaving 2 bases unmatched. There are 14 residues in the CDR3. The CDR3 region has the DNA TGTGCCAGCAGCTATGGACAGGGCCAAGAGACCCAGTACTTC. Residues: CASSYGQGQETQYF.

The chain has TRBV7-8 and TRBJ2-6; possible D gene TRBD1, 6 bases. The germline gives CDR1 SGHVS, CDR2 FQNEAQ. This CDR3 has 18 residues. Trimming cost V 2 bases and J 1 base, with 15 bases left between them. The CDR3 is CASSLRSQGPSGANVLTF. The CDR3 DNA sequence: TGTGCCAGCAGCTTAAGGTCCCAGGGGCCATCTGGGGCCAACGTCCTGACTTTC.

CDR3 nucleotides: TGTGCCAGCAGCTTAGCGCTTGGGACAGGAAGCAATCAGCCCCAGCATTTT. The encoded protein is CASSLALGTGSNQPQHF. The chain joins TRBV7-2 to TRBJ1-5; 8 bases match TRBD1. Germline assignment: CDR1 SGHTA and CDR2 FQGNSA. Losses at the gene ends were 0 bases for V and 1 base for J; bases not matched to a gene: 5. The CDR3 has 17 amino acids.

This clone was detected only a few times. The genes are TRBV11-2 and TRBJ1-1; D is perhaps TRBD1 (5 bases). CDR1 SGHAT and CDR2 FQNNGV come from the germline V gene. The CDR3 has 15 amino acids. Trimming removed 5 bases at V and 0 bases at J, with 13 bases between. The CDR3 region is CASSPEGFMNTEAFF. The CDR3, as DNA: TGTGCCAGCAGCCCGGAGGGGTTTATGAACACTGAAGCTTTCTTT.

This clone was counted between two and nine times. The J gene is TRBJ1-1, the V gene TRBV27, with D perhaps matching TRBD1 (6 bases). The CDR3 extends over 14 amino acids. Trimming left V 3 bases short and J 1 base short, with 9 bases between. The V gene's germline CDR1 is MNHEY and CDR2 SMNVEV (reference sequence). CDR3 bases: TGTGCCAGCAGTTTTACGGACAGGAACACTGAAGCTTTCTTT. Translation gives CASSFTDRNTEAFF.

The rearrangement joins TRBV27 to TRBJ1-1, with D perhaps TRBD1 (6 bases). The germline V and J ends were trimmed by 3 bases and 4 bases, with 15 bases remaining between them. Germline values: CDR1 MNHEY, CDR2 SMNVEV (reference sequence). This CDR3 spans 15 amino acids. The CDR3: CASSLGKGGVTEAFF. The CDR3 nucleotides read TGTGCCAGCAGTTTGGGTAAAGGGGGTGTCACTGAAGCTTTCTTT.

This chain connects TRBV29-1 to TRBJ2-4, with D perhaps matching TRBD2 (5 bases). The CDR3 has 14 amino acids. Per germline, CDR1 SQVTM and CDR2 ANQGSEA. Trimming stripped 4 bases from V and 5 bases from J, with 15 bases between. CDR3 region: CSVAGKFGENIQYF. The CDR3 DNA sequence: TGCAGCGTTGCGGGGAAGTTTGGCGAAAACATTCAGTACTTC. Variable domain in full (rest from reference TRBV29-1 and TRBJ2-4): SAVISQKPSRDICQRGTSLTIQCQVDSQVTMMFWYRQQPGQSLTLIATANQGSEATYESGFVIDKFPISRPNLTFSTLTVSNMSPEDSSIYLCSVAGKFGENIQYFGAGTRLSVL.

The V call is TRBV7-9, the J call TRBJ2-3; a possible D gene is TRBD2 (5 bases). The CDR3 loop spans 17 amino acids. V was trimmed by 5 bases and J by 2 bases, leaving 20 bases between them. CDR1 is SEHNR and CDR2 is FQNEAQ in the germline V gene (reference sequence). The chain's CDR3 is CASSLPREGSYTDTQYF. CDR3 sequence (DNA): TGTGCCAGCAGCCTACCTAGAGAGGGATCCTACACAGATACGCAGTATTTT.

The chain employs TRBV19 and TRBJ2-5, with 8 nucleotides matching TRBD1. Trimming took 3 bases from V and 13 from J; bases not matched to a gene: 10. The CDR3 has 13 amino acids. Germline V gives CDR1 LNHDA, CDR2 SQIVND (reference sequence). CDR3 sequence reads: CASSMDRVGPSYF. The CDR3 nucleotides read TGTGCCAGTAGTATGGACAGGGTAGGGCCTTCGTACTTC.